This T cell receptor (beta chain) was profiled in a study of T cells expressing NK-cell markers. Across the study: Repertoire data for TCR beta were derived from sorted T cells (CD3+CD56+NKG2C+, CD3+CD56+NKG2C- and CD3+CD56-NKG2C+). With respect to HCMV, seven of the eight sequenced donors were seropositive, and one was seronegative.

About this clonotype itself: Its target is unknown.

Regarding the study as a whole: In several donors, these clonotypes also led the CD3+CD56-NKG2C+ fraction.

Germline assignment: CDR1 LGHDT and CDR2 YNNKEL (reference sequence). This CDR3 has 12 amino acids. 5'RACE template switching built TCR beta cDNA with unique molecular identifiers. TCRdb re-called the 5' RACE reads; one entry per CDR3 protein, DNA not given. Here the sample table reports about 260,000 distinct CDR3 sequences. This sequence originates from a man aged 18 to 30 in good health. The chain recombines TRBV3-1 with TRBJ2-7. The sample consisted of blood T cells: a sorted CD56 or NKG2C T cell subset, CD4+ or CD8+ T cells, or bulk PBMC T cells (not recorded which). The CDR3 sequence: CASGTTTYEQYF.